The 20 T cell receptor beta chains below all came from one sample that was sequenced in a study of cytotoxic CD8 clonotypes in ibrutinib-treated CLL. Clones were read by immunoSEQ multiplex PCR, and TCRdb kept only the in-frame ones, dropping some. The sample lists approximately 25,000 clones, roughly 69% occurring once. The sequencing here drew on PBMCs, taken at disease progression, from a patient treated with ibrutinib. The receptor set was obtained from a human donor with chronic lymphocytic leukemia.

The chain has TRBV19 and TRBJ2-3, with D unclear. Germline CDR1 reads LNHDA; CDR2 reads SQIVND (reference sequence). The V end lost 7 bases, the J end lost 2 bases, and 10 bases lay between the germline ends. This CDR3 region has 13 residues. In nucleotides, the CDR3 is TGTGCCAGTAAACCGGGTAACACAGATACGCAGTATTTT. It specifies CASKPGNTDTQYF.

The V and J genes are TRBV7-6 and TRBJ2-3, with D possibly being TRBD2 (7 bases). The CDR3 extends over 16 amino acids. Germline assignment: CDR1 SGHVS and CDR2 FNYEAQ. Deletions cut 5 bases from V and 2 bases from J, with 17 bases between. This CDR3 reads CASSPLRGGDTDTQYF. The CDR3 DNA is TGTGCCAGCAGCCCCCTTAGGGGGGGCGACACAGATACGCAGTATTTT.

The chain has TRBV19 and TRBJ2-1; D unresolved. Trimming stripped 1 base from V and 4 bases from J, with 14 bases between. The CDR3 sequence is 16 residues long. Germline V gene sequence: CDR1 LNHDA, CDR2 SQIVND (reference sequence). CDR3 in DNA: TGTGCCAGTAGTATAGTCCCCGGCGGACCTTACAATGAGCAGTTCTTC. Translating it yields CASSIVPGGPYNEQFF.

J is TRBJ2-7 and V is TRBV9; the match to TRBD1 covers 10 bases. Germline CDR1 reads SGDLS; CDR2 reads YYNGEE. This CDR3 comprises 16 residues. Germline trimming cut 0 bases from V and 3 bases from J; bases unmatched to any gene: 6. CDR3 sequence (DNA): TGTGCCAGCAGCGTAGGACAGGGGGCCAATCTCTACGAGCAGTACTTC. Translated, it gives CASSVGQGANLYEQYF.

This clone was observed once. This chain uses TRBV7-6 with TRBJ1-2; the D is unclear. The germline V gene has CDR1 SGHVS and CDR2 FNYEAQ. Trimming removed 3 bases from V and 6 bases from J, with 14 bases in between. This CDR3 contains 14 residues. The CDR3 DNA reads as TGTGCCAGCAGCTTGGTGGTGCCCGGGGATGGCTACACCTTC. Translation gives CASSLVVPGDGYTF.

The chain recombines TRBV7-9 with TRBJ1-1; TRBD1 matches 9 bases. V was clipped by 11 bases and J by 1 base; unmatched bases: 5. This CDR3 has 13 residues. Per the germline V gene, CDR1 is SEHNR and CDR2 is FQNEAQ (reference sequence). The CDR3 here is CAGDRGWNTEAFF. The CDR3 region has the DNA TGTGCCGGTGACAGGGGGTGGAACACTGAAGCTTTCTTT.

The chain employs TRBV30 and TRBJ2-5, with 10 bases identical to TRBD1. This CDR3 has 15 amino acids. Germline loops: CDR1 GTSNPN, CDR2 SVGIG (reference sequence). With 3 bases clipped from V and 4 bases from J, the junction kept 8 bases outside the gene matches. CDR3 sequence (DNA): TGTGCCTGGAGCGCGGGGACAGGGGAAAGAGAGACCCAGTACTTC. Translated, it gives CAWSAGTGERETQYF. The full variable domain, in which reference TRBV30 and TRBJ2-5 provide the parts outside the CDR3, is SQTIHQWPATLVQPVGSPLSLECTVEGTSNPNLYWYRQAAGRGLQLLFYSVGIGQISSEVPQNLSASRPQDRQFILSSKKLLLSDSGFYLCAWSAGTGERETQYFGPGTRLLVL.

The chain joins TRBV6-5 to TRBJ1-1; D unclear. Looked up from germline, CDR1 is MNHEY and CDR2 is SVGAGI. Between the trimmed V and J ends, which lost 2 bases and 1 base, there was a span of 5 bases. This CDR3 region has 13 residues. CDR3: CASSYAGNTEAFF. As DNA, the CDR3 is TGTGCCAGCAGTTACGCGGGGAACACTGAAGCTTTCTTT.

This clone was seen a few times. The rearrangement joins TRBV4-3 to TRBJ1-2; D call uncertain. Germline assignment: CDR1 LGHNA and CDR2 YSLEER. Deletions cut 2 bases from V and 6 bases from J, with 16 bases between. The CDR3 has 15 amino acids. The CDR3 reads CASSQTSGLVDGYTF. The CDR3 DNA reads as TGCGCCAGCAGCCAAACGTCAGGACTAGTCGATGGCTACACCTTC.

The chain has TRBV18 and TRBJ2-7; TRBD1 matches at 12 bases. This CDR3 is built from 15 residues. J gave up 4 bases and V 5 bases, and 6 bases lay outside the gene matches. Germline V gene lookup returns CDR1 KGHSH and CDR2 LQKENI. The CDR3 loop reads CASSTWDRGLYEQYF. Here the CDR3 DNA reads TGTGCCAGCTCAACCTGGGACAGGGGGCTTTACGAGCAGTACTTC.

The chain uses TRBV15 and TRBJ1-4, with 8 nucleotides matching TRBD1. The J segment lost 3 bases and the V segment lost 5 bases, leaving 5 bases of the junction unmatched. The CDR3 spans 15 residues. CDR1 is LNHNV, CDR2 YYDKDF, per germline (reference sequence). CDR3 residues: CATSGQTGANEKLFF. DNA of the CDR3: TGTGCCACCAGCGGGCAGACAGGGGCTAATGAAAAACTGTTTTTT. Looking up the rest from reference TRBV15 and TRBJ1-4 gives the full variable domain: DAMVIQNPRYQVTQFGKPVTLSCSQTLNHNVMYWYQQKSSQAPKLLFHYYDKDFNNEADTPDNFQSRRPNTSFCFLDIRSPGLGDTAMYLCATSGQTGANEKLFFGSGTQLSVL.

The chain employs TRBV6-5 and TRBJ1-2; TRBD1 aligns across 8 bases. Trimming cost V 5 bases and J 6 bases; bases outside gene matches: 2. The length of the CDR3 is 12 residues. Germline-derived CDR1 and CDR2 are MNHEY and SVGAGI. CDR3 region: CASSTTGDGYTF. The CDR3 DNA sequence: TGTGCCAGCAGTACGACAGGGGATGGCTACACCTTC.

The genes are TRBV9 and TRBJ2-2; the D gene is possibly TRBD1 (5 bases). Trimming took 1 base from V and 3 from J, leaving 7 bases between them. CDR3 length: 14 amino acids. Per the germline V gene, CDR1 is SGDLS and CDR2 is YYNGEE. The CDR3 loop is CASSVIGDTGELFF. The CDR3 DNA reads TGTGCCAGCAGCGTAATAGGGGACACCGGGGAGCTGTTTTTT. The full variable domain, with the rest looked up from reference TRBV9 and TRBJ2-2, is DSGVTQTPKHLITATGQRVTLRCSPRSGDLSVYWYQQSLDQGLQFLIQYYNGEERAKGNILERFSAQQFPDLHSELNLSSLELGDSALYFCASSVIGDTGELFFGEGSRLTVL.

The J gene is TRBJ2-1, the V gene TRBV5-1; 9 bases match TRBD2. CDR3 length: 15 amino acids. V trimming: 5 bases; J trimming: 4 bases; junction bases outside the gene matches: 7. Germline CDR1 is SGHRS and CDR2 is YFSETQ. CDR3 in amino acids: CASRQRGDAYNEQFF. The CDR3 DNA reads TGCGCCAGCAGACAGCGGGGGGACGCGTACAATGAGCAGTTCTTC. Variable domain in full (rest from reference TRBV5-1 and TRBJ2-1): KAGVTQTPRYLIKTRGQQVTLSCSPISGHRSVSWYQQTPGQGLQFLFEYFSETQRNKGNFPGRFSGRQFSNSRSEMNVSTLELGDSALYLCASRQRGDAYNEQFFGPGTRLTVL.

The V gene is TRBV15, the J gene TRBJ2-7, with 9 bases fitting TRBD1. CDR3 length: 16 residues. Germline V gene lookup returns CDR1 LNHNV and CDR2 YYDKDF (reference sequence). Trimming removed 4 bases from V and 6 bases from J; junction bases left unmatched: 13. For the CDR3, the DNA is TGTGCCACCAGCACTAGATCCGGGACAGGGCGCGGCGAGCAGTACTTC. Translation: CATSTRSGTGRGEQYF.

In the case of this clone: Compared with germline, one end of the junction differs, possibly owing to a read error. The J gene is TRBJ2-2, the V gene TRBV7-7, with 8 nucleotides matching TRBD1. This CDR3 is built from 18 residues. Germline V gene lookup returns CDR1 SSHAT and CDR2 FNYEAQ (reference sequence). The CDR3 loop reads CASSVALFGQGATGELFF. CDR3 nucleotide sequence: TGTGCCAGCAGCGTAGCCCTCTTCGGGCAGGGGGCAACCGGGGAGCTGTTTTTT.

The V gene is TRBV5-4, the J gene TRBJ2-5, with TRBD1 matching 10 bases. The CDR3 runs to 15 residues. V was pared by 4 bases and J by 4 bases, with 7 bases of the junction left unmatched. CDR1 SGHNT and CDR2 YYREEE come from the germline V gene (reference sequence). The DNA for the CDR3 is TGTGCCAGCAGCAAGGGACAGGGGAGGTCAGAGACCCAGTACTTC. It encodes CASSKGQGRSETQYF. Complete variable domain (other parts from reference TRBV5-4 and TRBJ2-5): ETGVTQSPTHLIKTRGQQVTLRCSSQSGHNTVSWYQQALGQGPQFIFQYYREEENGRGNFPPRFSGLQFPNYSSELNVNALELDDSALYLCASSKGQGRSETQYFGPGTRLLVL.

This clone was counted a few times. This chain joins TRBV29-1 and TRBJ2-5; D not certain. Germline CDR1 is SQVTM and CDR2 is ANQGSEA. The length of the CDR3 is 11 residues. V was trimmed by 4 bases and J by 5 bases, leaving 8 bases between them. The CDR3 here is CSVGESETQYF. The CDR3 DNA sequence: TGCAGCGTTGGCGAGTCGGAGACCCAGTACTTC. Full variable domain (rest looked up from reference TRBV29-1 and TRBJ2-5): SAVISQKPSRDICQRGTSLTIQCQVDSQVTMMFWYRQQPGQSLTLIATANQGSEATYESGFVIDKFPISRPNLTFSTLTVSNMSPEDSSIYLCSVGESETQYFGPGTRLLVL.

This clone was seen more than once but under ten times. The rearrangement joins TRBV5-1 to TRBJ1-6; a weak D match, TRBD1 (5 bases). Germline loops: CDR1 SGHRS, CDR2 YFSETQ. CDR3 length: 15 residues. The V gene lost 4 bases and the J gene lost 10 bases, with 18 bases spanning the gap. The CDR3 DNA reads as TGCGCCAGCAGCCCCGATTCGTTGGGGCGCTCACCCCTCCACTTT. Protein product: CASSPDSLGRSPLHF.

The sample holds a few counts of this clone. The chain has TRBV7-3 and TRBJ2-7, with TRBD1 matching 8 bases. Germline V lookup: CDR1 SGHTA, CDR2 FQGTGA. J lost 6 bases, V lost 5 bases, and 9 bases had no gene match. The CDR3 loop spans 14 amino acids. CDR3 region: CASSLGQGASEQYF. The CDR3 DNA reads TGTGCCAGCAGCCTAGGACAGGGAGCGAGCGAGCAGTACTTC.